This entry concerns a single T cell receptor (beta chain). Its antigen remains unknown. Trimming removed 0 bases from V and 3 bases from J, with 8 bases in between. The CDR3 consists of 15 residues. Germline V gene sequence: CDR1 SGHTA, CDR2 FQGTGA. This sample stems from a study of T-cell memory formation after mild COVID-19. Overall study: TCR clusters mostly belonged to single donors. Study results and caveats: Shrinking CD4+ clones were chiefly CM and EM; CD8+ ones were chiefly EMRA. The authors did not confirm SARS-CoV-2 specificity of second-wave clones peaking day 37.

Employing constant-segment primers, 5'RACE generated TCR alpha and TCR beta cDNA libraries bearing sample barcodes and UMIs. TCRdb passed the 5' RACE reads through MiXCR, listing each CDR3 protein once. This repertoire shows a few hundred thousand distinct CDR3 sequences, 15% to 20% found once; its top ten account for 22%. The receptor comes from a man aged 18-30 years who had mild COVID-19 (a few samples of this study predate the infection). Cell type and time point are not known. The chain couples TRBV7-3 to TRBJ2-2; tentatively, D is TRBD2 (6 bases). The sample consisted of PBMCs or a T cell subset sorted from them (not recorded which). CDR3 in DNA: TGTGCCAGCAGCTTAACTTTAGCGGACACCGGGGAGCTGTTTTTT. Encoded protein: CASSLTLADTGELFF.